The entry below describes one TCR beta chain. Its antigen is undetermined. This CDR3 spans 13 amino acids. V lost 4 bases and J lost 6, with 11 bases in between. This sample stems from a study of yellow fever vaccine responses in identical twins. Using its own MiXCR run on the RT-PCR reads, TCRdb lists one record per CDR3 protein. The sample holds 15,000 or so distinct CDR3 sequences, roughly 83% seen once. Overall study findings and caveats: On the reported evidence, twins' vaccine T cell responses seemed partly convergent and partly personalized.

This chain uses TRBV12-3 or TRBV12-4 with TRBJ2-3, with D unresolved. The starting material was T cells from blood (PBMCs), unsorted or a sorted subset (not recorded which), obtained before or after yellow fever vaccination (not recorded which). This clonotype was sampled from a woman between 18 and 29 years old who received the yellow fever vaccine. The CDR3 sequence: CASSSPTHDTQYF. DNA of the CDR3: TGTGCCAGCAGTTCCCCCACCCACGATACGCAGTATTTT.